This T cell receptor (beta chain) was observed in a study of Graves' ophthalmopathy and Graves' hyperthyroidism. The V end was cut by 5 bases, the J end by 0 bases, with 8 bases between. Germline CDR1 SGHTA, CDR2 FQGNSA. The CDR3 is 13 residues long. This clonotype showed up many times. Its antigen is not identified. Amplification targeted the TCR beta CDR3 regions, with RNA transcripts as the source material. The workflow started with a first-round RT-PCR run with HTBI primers and then moved on to a second-round multiplex PCR. Using its own MiXCR run on the multiplex PCR reads, TCRdb lists one record per CDR3 protein. The table lists 350,000 to 450,000 distinct CDR3 sequences, about 21% of them singletons. Study observations and caveats: Sensitivity reached roughly 71% and specificity 72% to 80% when the model predicted ophthalmopathy progression. The majority of expanded thyroid clonotypes above 0.001 frequency also occurred in blood.

The sample consisted of peripheral blood. The V and J genes are TRBV7-2 and TRBJ2-7; D not resolved. This receptor was identified in a woman between 18 and 29 years old with stable Graves' hyperthyroidism. In nucleotides, the CDR3 is TGTGCCAGCAGCGCCACTTTCTCCTACGAGCAGTACTTC. Translating it yields CASSATFSYEQYF.